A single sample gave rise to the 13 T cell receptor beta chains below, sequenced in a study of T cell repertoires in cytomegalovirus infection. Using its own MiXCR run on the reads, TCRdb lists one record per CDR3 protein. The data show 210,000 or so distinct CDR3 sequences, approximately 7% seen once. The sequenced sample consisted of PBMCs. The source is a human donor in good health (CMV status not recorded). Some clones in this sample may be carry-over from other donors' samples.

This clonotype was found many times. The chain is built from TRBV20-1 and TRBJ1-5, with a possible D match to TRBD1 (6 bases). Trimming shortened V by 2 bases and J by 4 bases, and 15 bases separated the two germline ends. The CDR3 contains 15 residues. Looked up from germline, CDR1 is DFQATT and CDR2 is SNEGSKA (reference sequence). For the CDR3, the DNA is TGCAGTGCTAGACCGGCTGGACAGAAAAATCAGCCCCAGCATTTT. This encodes CSARPAGQKNQPQHF.

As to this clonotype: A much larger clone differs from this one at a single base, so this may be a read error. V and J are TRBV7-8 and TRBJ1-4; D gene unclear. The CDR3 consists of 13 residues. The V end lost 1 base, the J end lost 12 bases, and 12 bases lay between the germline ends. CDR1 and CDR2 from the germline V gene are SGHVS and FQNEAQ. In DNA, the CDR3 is TGTGCCAGCAGCTTAGTTTCTTCGGTGGAACTGTTTTTT. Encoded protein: CASSLVSSVELFF.

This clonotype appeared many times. The CDR3 DNA reads as TGTGCCAGCAGCCTCTCAACTATTAACTATGGCTACACCTTC. Protein product: CASSLSTINYGYTF. The rearrangement uses TRBV2 and TRBJ1-2; no firm D call. V gave up 6 bases and J gave up 1 base, with 12 bases separating them. CDR3 length: 14 amino acids. Germline V gives CDR1 SNHLY, CDR2 FYNNEI.

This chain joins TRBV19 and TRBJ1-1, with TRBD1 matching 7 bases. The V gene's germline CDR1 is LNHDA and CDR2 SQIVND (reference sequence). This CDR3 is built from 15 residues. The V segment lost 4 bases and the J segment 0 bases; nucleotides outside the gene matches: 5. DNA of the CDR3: TGTGCCAGTAGTACGCGGGGACAGTTGAACACTGAAGCTTTCTTT. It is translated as CASSTRGQLNTEAFF.

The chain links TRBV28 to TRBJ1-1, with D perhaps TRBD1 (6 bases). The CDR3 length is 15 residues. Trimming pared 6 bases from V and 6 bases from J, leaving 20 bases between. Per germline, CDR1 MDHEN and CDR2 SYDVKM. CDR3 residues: CASSSLDRQAAEAFF. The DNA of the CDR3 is TGTGCCAGCAGCTCCCTCGACAGGCAGGCGGCTGAAGCTTTCTTT.

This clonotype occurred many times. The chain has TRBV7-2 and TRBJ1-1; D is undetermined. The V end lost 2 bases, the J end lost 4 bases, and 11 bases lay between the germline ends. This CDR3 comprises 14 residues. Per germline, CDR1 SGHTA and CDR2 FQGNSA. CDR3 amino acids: CASSLSIGLTEAFF. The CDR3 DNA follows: TGTGCCAGCAGCTTATCCATCGGACTCACTGAAGCTTTCTTT.

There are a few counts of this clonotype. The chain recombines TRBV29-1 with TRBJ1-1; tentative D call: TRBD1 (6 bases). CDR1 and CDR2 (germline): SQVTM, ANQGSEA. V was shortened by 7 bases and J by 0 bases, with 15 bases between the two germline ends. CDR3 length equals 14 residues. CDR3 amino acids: CSGGRGGVNTEAFF. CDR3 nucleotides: TGCAGCGGGGGGAGGGGGGGCGTGAACACTGAAGCTTTCTTT.

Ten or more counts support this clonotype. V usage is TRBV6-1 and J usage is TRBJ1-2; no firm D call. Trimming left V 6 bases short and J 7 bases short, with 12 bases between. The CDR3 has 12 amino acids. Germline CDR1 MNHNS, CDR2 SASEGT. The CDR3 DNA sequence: TGTGCCAGCAGGGACCACCGGAGTGGCTACACCTTC. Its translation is CASRDHRSGYTF.

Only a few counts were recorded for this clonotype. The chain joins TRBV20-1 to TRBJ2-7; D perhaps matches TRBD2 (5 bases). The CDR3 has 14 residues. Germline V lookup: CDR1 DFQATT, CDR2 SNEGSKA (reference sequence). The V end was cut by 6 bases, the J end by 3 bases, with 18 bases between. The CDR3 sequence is CSAHIVGDDYEQYF. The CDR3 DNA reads TGCAGTGCACATATCGTCGGGGATGACTACGAGCAGTACTTC.

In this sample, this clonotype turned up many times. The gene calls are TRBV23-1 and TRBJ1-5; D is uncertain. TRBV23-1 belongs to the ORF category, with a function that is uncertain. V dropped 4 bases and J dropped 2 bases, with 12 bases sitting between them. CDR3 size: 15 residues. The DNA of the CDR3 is TGCGCCAGCAGTCTGATCGGACCGGGCAATCAGCCCCAGCATTTT. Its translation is CASSLIGPGNQPQHF.

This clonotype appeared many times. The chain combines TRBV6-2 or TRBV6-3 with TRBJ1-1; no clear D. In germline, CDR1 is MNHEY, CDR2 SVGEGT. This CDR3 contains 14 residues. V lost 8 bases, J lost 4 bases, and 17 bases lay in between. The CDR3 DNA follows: TGTGCCAGCCTACCTGGCGGAAGTCGCACTGAAGCTTTCTTT. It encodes CASLPGGSRTEAFF.

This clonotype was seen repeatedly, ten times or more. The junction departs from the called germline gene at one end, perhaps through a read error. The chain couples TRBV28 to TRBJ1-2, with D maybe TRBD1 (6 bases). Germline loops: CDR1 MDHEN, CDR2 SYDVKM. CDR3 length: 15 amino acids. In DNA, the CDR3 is TGTGCCAGCAGTTTAATGGGAGGGGACACGAATCCGTTTGCTTTC. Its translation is CASSLMGGDTNPFAF.

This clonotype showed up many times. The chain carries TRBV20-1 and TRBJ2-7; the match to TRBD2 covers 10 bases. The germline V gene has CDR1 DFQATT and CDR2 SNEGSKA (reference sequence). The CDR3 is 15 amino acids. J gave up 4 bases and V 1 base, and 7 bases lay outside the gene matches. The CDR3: CSARGTASGGYEQYF. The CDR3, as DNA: TGCAGTGCTAGAGGTACGGCTAGCGGGGGATACGAGCAGTACTTC.